This is a list of T cell receptor beta chains from one sample in a study of control samples from healthy donors and cancer patients. Only in-frame clones appear in the TCRdb table, and some are missing; sequencing was by immunoSEQ multiplex PCR. The sample contains about 190,000 clones, roughly nine tenths of which appear only once. The specimen was blood. These receptor sequences come from a man aged 30-40 years in good health. CDR3s include the opening cysteine and the closing phenylalanine or tryptophan. A D gene is named only where the DNA matches it firmly. Size values are once, few and many counts, or a class for expanded clones, and some rows have none.

j_gene: TRBJ1-1
d_gene: -
abundance: -
v_gene: TRBV5-1
CDR3nt: TGCGCCAGCAGCAAAACAGGTAACTTTTGGAACACTGAAGCTTTCTTT
CDR3aa: CASSKTGNFWNTEAFF

j_gene: TRBJ1-2
d_gene: -
abundance: -
v_gene: TRBV11-2
CDR3nt: TGTGCCAGCAGCTCAGGGGCTTATGGCTACACCTTC
CDR3aa: CASSSGAYGYTF

j_gene: TRBJ2-2
d_gene: -
abundance: -
v_gene: TRBV5-8
CDR3nt: TGTGCCAGCAGCTTGCGCCGCTCCGGCACCGGGGAGCTGTTTTTT
CDR3aa: CASSLRRSGTGELFF

j_gene: TRBJ2-3
d_gene: TRBD1
abundance: -
v_gene: TRBV2
CDR3nt: TGTGCCAGCAGTCGACAGGGGGCCACAGATACGCAGTATTTT
CDR3aa: CASSRQGATDTQYF

j_gene: TRBJ2-1
d_gene: TRBD2
abundance: -
v_gene: TRBV2
CDR3nt: TGTGCCAGCAGGGTAGCGGGGGGCCGCTACAATGAGCAGTTCTTC
CDR3aa: CASRVAGGRYNEQFF

j_gene: TRBJ1-1
d_gene: -
abundance: many
v_gene: TRBV7-8
CDR3nt: TGTGCCAGCAGCTTAACAGCCTCGAACACTGAAGCTTTCTTT
CDR3aa: CASSLTASNTEAFF

j_gene: TRBJ1-6
d_gene: TRBD1
abundance: once
v_gene: TRBV13
CDR3nt: TGTGCCAGCAGCTCCAGACAGGGGCACTATTCACCCCTCCACTTT
CDR3aa: CASSSRQGHYSPLHF

j_gene: TRBJ1-1
d_gene: -
abundance: -
v_gene: TRBV5-1
CDR3nt: TGCGCCAGCAGCTTGGGGCTACAGGGAATATTGATGAACACTGAAGCTTTCTTT
CDR3aa: CASSLGLQGILMNTEAFF

j_gene: TRBJ1-2
d_gene: -
abundance: -
v_gene: TRBV12-3/TRBV12-4
CDR3nt: TGTGCCAGCAGTTTAAGCTATGGCTACACCTTC
CDR3aa: CASSLSYGYTF

j_gene: TRBJ1-4
d_gene: TRBD1
abundance: -
v_gene: TRBV6-5
CDR3nt: TGTGCCAGCGGCGAGGTTGGGACAGGGGCTGAAAAACTGTTTTTT
CDR3aa: CASGEVGTGAEKLFF

j_gene: TRBJ1-2
d_gene: -
abundance: -
v_gene: TRBV11-3
CDR3nt: TGTGCCAGCAGCCGACGCCGGGGAGGGAAGGACTATGGCTACACCTTC
CDR3aa: CASSRRRGGKDYGYTF

j_gene: TRBJ2-3
d_gene: TRBD2
abundance: -
v_gene: TRBV19
CDR3nt: TGTGCCAGTACCCAGCGGCCACTAGCGGGGGGGCCCCCTACGCAGTATTTT
CDR3aa: CASTQRPLAGGPPTQYF

j_gene: TRBJ2-1
d_gene: TRBD1
abundance: once
v_gene: TRBV7-8
CDR3nt: TGTGCCAGCAGCAGCCTCCCGGGACAGGGGGCCTACAATGAGCAGTTCTTC
CDR3aa: CASSSLPGQGAYNEQFF

j_gene: TRBJ1-2
d_gene: -
abundance: -
v_gene: TRBV6-1
CDR3nt: TGTGCCAGCAGTGAAGGGACACGCCTTACTAACTATGGCTACACCTTC
CDR3aa: CASSEGTRLTNYGYTF

j_gene: TRBJ2-2
d_gene: -
abundance: few
v_gene: TRBV6-5
CDR3nt: TGTGCCAGCAGTCGGGGGACGAACACCGGGGAGCTGTTTTTT
CDR3aa: CASSRGTNTGELFF

j_gene: TRBJ2-1
d_gene: -
abundance: few
v_gene: TRBV9
CDR3nt: TGTGCCAGCAGCCAGTCTGGGTACAATGAGCAGTTCTTC
CDR3aa: CASSQSGYNEQFF

j_gene: TRBJ1-5
d_gene: -
abundance: -
v_gene: TRBV15
CDR3nt: TGTGCCACCAGCAGAGACATACAGTTAGATCAGCCCCAGCATTTT
CDR3aa: CATSRDIQLDQPQHF

j_gene: TRBJ2-2
d_gene: -
abundance: -
v_gene: TRBV5-4
CDR3nt: TGTGCCAGCAGCTTGGGGGGGGCAGCGAACACCGGGGAGCTGTTTTTT
CDR3aa: CASSLGGAANTGELFF

j_gene: TRBJ2-3
d_gene: TRBD2
abundance: -
v_gene: TRBV7-9
CDR3nt: TGTGCCAGCAGGTCACGGGGGGGCCGGGCGTCTAGCACAGATACGCAGTATTTT
CDR3aa: CASRSRGGRASSTDTQYF

j_gene: TRBJ1-5
d_gene: -
abundance: -
v_gene: TRBV18
CDR3nt: TGTGCCAGCTCTCCCCCGCCGGGGGTCCCCAATCAGCCCCAGCATTTT
CDR3aa: CASSPPPGVPNQPQHF

j_gene: TRBJ2-3
d_gene: TRBD2
abundance: -
v_gene: TRBV7-6
CDR3nt: TGTGCCAGCAGCCTCTCTGGCGGGGGTACCACAGATACGCAGTATTTT
CDR3aa: CASSLSGGGTTDTQYF

j_gene: TRBJ1-1
d_gene: -
abundance: -
v_gene: TRBV18
CDR3nt: TGTGCCAGCTCACCATACACGGAAAATGAAGCTTTCTTT
CDR3aa: CASSPYTENEAFF

j_gene: TRBJ2-7
d_gene: TRBD1
abundance: -
v_gene: TRBV2
CDR3nt: TGTGCCAGCAGTTCCGGGACAGGGGGCGACGAGCAGTACTTC
CDR3aa: CASSSGTGGDEQYF

j_gene: TRBJ2-3
d_gene: TRBD2
abundance: -
v_gene: TRBV4-1
CDR3nt: TGCGCCAGCAGCCCGGGACTAGCGGGCACAGATACGCAGTATTTT
CDR3aa: CASSPGLAGTDTQYF

j_gene: TRBJ1-2
d_gene: -
abundance: -
v_gene: TRBV18
CDR3nt: TGTGCCAGCTCACCCCCGACAAATGGCTACACCTTC
CDR3aa: CASSPPTNGYTF

j_gene: TRBJ1-2
d_gene: -
abundance: -
v_gene: TRBV5-1
CDR3nt: TGCGCCAGCAGCCCGGGAGGGTTCTATGGCTACACCTTC
CDR3aa: CASSPGGFYGYTF

j_gene: TRBJ1-4
d_gene: TRBD1
abundance: once
v_gene: TRBV5-1
CDR3nt: TGCGCCAGCAGGTCTGACAGGGGGCGAACTAATGAAAAACTGTTTTTT
CDR3aa: CASRSDRGRTNEKLFF

j_gene: TRBJ2-1
d_gene: -
abundance: -
v_gene: TRBV9
CDR3nt: TGTGCCAGCAGCCGGAAAGGGGGATCCTACAATGAGCAGTTCTTC
CDR3aa: CASSRKGGSYNEQFF

j_gene: TRBJ2-7
d_gene: -
abundance: -
v_gene: TRBV20-1
CDR3nt: TGCAGTGCTAGTGGGCAGGGGACATACGAGCAGTACTTC
CDR3aa: CSASGQGTYEQYF